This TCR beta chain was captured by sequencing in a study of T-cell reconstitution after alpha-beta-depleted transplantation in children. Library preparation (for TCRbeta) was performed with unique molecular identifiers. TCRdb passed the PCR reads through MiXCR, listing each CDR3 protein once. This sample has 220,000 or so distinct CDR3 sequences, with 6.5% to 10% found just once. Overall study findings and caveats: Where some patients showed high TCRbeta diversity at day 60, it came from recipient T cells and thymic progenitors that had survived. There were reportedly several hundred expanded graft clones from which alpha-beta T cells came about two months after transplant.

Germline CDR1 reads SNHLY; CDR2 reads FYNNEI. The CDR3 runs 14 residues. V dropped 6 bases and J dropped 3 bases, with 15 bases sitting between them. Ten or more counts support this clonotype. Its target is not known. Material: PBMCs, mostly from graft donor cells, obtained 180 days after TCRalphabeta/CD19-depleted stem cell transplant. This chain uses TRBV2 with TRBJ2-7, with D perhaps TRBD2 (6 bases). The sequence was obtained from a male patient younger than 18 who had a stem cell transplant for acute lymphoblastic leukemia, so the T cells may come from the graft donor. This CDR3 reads CASSLGGLDYEQYF. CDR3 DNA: TGTGCCAGCAGCCTGGGGGGATTGGACTACGAGCAGTACTTC.